The rows below give T cell receptor beta chains drawn from one sample of a study of cytomegalovirus exposure and HLA in healthy donors. Clones were read by immunoSEQ multiplex PCR, and TCRdb kept only the in-frame ones, dropping some. The table includes around 110,000 clones, 65% to 90% detected once. Material for sequencing was PBMCs. The receptors were gathered from a woman between 25 and 40 years old in good health and CMV-seronegative. Both conserved end residues are trimmed from each CDR3.

TRBV27,TRBJ2-1,ASEGLPGNEQF
TRBV7-9,TRBJ1-6,ASSLGGVPDSPLH
TRBV28,TRBJ2-3,ASRARGPDTQY
TRBV19,TRBJ2-7,ASSIEKGASYEQY
TRBV27,TRBJ2-1,ASSLGQGMDGEQF
TRBV18,TRBJ1-5,ASSPDQGQNQPQH
TRBV9,TRBJ2-6,ASSAWTVSGANVLT
TRBV2,TRBJ2-1,ASLSGSRLDEQF
TRBV6-6,TRBJ2-5,ATKRGQVETQY
TRBV28,TRBJ1-5,ASIRTGNQPQH
TRBV28,TRBJ1-2,ASSTDRGGYT
TRBV29-1,TRBJ2-2,SVDPTGGPAGELF
TRBV7-9,TRBJ1-2,ASSSPLTTGSYGYT
TRBV28,TRBJ1-1,ATVGQHTEAF
TRBV19,TRBJ1-4,ASSMAAGVTNEKLF
TRBV11-2,TRBJ1-6,ASSIRDRENSPLH
TRBV27,TRBJ1-4,ASRRTGIVEKLF
TRBV7-2,TRBJ2-2,ASSPRGRVTTGELF
TRBV11-2,TRBJ2-7,ASSLTSGSYEQY
TRBV28,TRBJ2-7,ASTPGLTALHEQY
TRBV28,TRBJ2-4,ASSSTGLQNIQY
TRBV7-2,TRBJ2-5,ASSLGSSGTQETQY
TRBV14,TRBJ2-3,ASSQDFEGQDTDTQY
TRBV19,TRBJ2-1,ASASWLAGSNEQF
TRBV7-9,TRBJ1-5,ASSKDSENQPQH
TRBV7-2,TRBJ2-7,ASSPGGYEQY